Listed below are T cell receptor beta chains from one sample, sequenced in a study of PD-1 blockade in mismatch repair-deficient tumors. Produced via immunoSEQ multiplex PCR; TCRdb's table is partial and in-frame only. The sample records 65,000 to 80,000 clones, about 78% being singletons. This sample comprised peripheral blood, obtained 2 weeks after starting pembrolizumab. The receptors derive from an adult with mismatch repair-deficient cancer. Each CDR3 is given with its conserved first and last residue. The D gene is left open where the match is weak. For some rows the clone size is stated as once, few or many, or as a class when expanded; others skip it.

clone size	J gene	V gene	D gene	CDR3 protein	CDR3 DNA
NA	TRBJ1-3	TRBV7-9	TRBD1	CASSSTGGGGNTIYF	TGTGCCAGCAGCTCGACAGGGGGAGGTGGAAACACCATATATTTT
NA	TRBJ2-7	TRBV27	TRBD2	CASSEEREGLGEQYF	TGTGCCAGCAGTGAGGAGCGGGAGGGCCTAGGAGAGCAGTACTTC
NA	TRBJ2-5	TRBV10-1	NA	CASSEGPAAAQYF	TGCGCCAGCAGTGAAGGACCCGCGGCGGCCCAGTACTTC
NA	TRBJ1-1	TRBV29-1	NA	CSVGGPQNTEAFF	TGCAGCGTAGGAGGGCCGCAGAACACTGAAGCTTTCTTT
NA	TRBJ1-2	TRBV11-2	NA	CASSLERQGVGYTF	TGTGCCAGCAGCTTAGAACGCCAGGGTGTTGGCTACACCTTC
NA	TRBJ1-1	TRBV6-1	NA	CASSEEDGMNTEAFF	TGTGCCAGCAGTGAAGAGGACGGAATGAACACTGAAGCTTTCTTT
NA	TRBJ2-5	TRBV27	NA	CASSLNAWGTQYF	TGTGCCAGCAGTTTAAATGCCTGGGGGACCCAGTACTTC
NA	TRBJ1-4	TRBV5-1	NA	CASSPSGRNEKLFF	TGCGCCAGCAGCCCGTCGGGAAGGAATGAAAAACTGTTTTTT
few	TRBJ1-1	TRBV6-6	NA	CASTYTAAEAFF	TGTGCCAGCACCTACACGGCCGCTGAAGCTTTCTTT
NA	TRBJ2-1	TRBV7-2	NA	CASSPTYGQEQFF	TGTGCCAGCAGCCCTACATACGGACAGGAGCAGTTCTTC
NA	TRBJ2-7	TRBV2	TRBD1	CASGRDSSSYEQYF	TGTGCCAGCGGAAGGGACAGTAGCTCCTACGAGCAGTACTTC
NA	TRBJ1-5	TRBV5-7	NA	CASSLAGGQPQHF	TGTGCCAGCAGCTTGGCCGGGGGACAGCCCCAGCATTTT
NA	TRBJ2-5	TRBV6-5	NA	CASRGSGLQETQYF	TGTGCCAGCAGGGGGAGCGGACTCCAAGAGACCCAGTACTTC
few	TRBJ1-1	TRBV7-3	NA	CASSLIREAEAFF	TGTGCCAGCAGCTTAATTAGAGAGGCTGAAGCTTTCTTT
NA	TRBJ1-1	TRBV29-1	TRBD1	CSVEGIQGSVTEAFF	TGCAGCGTTGAAGGCATACAGGGGTCGGTCACTGAAGCTTTCTTT